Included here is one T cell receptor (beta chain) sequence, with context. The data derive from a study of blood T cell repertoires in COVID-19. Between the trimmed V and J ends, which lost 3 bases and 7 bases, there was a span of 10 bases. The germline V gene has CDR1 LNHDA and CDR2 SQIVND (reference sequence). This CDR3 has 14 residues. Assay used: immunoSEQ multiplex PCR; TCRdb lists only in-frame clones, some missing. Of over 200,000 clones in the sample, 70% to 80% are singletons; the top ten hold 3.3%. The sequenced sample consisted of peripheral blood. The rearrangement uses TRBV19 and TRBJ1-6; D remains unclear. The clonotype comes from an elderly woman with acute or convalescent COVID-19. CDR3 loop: CASSIPQRNSPLHF. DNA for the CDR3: TGTGCCAGTAGTATTCCCCAGAGGAATTCACCCCTCCACTTT. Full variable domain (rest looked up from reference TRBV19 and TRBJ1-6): DGGITQSPKYLFRKEGQNVTLSCEQNLNHDAMYWYRQDPGQGLRLIYYSQIVNDFQKGDIAEGYSVSREKKESFPLTVTSAQKNPTAFYLCASSIPQRNSPLHFGNGTRLTVT.